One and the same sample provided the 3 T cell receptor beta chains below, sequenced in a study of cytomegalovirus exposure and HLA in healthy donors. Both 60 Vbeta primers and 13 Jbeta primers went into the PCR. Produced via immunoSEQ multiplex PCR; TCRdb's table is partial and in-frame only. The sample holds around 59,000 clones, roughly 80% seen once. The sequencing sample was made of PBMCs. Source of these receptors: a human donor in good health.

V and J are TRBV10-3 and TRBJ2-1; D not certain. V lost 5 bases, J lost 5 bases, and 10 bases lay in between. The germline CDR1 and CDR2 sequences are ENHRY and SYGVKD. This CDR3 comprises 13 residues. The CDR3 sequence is CAISKVSDNEQFF. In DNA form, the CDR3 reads TGTGCCATCAGTAAGGTCAGCGACAATGAGCAGTTCTTC.

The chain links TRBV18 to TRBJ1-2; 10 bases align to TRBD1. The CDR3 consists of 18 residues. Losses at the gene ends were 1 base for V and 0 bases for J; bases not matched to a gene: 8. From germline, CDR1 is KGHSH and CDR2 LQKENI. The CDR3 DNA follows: TGTGCCAGCTCACCACGACCGGGACAGGGGATTCCTAACTATGGCTACACCTTC. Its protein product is CASSPRPGQGIPNYGYTF.

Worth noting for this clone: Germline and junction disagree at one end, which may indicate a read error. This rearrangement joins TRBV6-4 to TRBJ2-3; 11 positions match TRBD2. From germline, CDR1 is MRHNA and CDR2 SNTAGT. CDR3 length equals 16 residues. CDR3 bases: TGTGCCAGCAGTGACTCCGGGACTAGCGGCACAGATATGCAGTATTTT. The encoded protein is CASSDSGTSGTDMQYF.